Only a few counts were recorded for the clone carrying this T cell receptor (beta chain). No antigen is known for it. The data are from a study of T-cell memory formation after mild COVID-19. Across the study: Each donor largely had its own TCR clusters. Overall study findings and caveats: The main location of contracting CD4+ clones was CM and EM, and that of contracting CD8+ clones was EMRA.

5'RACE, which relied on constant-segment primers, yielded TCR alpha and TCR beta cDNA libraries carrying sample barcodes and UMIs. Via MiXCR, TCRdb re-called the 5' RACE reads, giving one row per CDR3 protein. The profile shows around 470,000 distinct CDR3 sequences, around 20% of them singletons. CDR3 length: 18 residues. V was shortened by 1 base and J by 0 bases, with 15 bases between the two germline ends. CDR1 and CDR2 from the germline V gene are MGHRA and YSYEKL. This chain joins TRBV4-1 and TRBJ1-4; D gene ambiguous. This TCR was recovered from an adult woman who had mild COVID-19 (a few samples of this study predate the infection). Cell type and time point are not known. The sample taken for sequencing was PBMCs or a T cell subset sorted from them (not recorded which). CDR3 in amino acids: CASSQVSAIGSTNEKLFF. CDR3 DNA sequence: TGCGCCAGCAGCCAAGTTTCGGCGATAGGGTCAACTAATGAAAAACTGTTTTTT.